Each of the 30 T cell receptor beta chains below was sequenced from the same sample in a study of response to subunit inactivated influenza vaccine. TCRdb re-derived calls from the RT-PCR reads in MiXCR, one entry per CDR3 protein. The table records approximately 300,000 distinct CDR3 sequences, roughly 22% of them present only once. The sequencing used PBMCs from blood, collected less than 22 months after vaccination. Receptors originate from a man aged 50-75 years who received an inactivated influenza vaccine.

In its sample, this clonotype was seen a few times. The V gene is TRBV7-2, the J gene TRBJ1-1, with D possibly being TRBD1 (5 bases). The CDR3 runs to 15 residues. Germline V gives CDR1 SGHTA, CDR2 FQGNSA. V was shortened by 2 bases and J by 4 bases, with 14 bases between the two germline ends. The CDR3 sequence: CASSLSRGSRTEAFF. The DNA of the CDR3 is TGTGCCAGCAGCTTAAGTCGGGGGAGTCGCACTGAAGCTTTCTTT.

This clonotype was seen more than once but under ten times. This chain connects TRBV28 to TRBJ2-7; perhaps TRBD1 as D (5 bases). The germline gives CDR1 MDHEN, CDR2 SYDVKM. The V gene lost 6 bases and the J gene lost 3 bases, with 15 bases spanning the gap. This CDR3 region has 14 residues. DNA for the CDR3: TGTGCCAGCAGACCCCAGGGCGCACGCTACGAGCAGTACTTC. Its protein product is CASRPQGARYEQYF.

This clonotype occurred a few times. The rearrangement joins TRBV4-2 to TRBJ1-2, with 9 nucleotides matching TRBD1. V was pared by 5 bases and J by 0 bases, with 4 bases of the junction left unmatched. Germline CDR1 LGHNA, CDR2 YNFKEQ. The CDR3 extends over 15 amino acids. The CDR3 is CASSSGTGTNYGYTF. The CDR3 DNA reads as TGTGCCAGCAGCTCCGGGACAGGGACTAACTATGGCTACACCTTC.

The chain has TRBV6-5 and TRBJ1-1; D perhaps matches TRBD1 (5 bases). From germline, CDR1 is MNHEY and CDR2 SVGAGI. The CDR3 is 14 residues long. V was trimmed by 2 bases and J by 5 bases, leaving 12 bases between them. The CDR3 DNA reads as TGTGCCAGCAGTTACGTGGGGCTAGGGACTGAAGCTTTCTTT. It codes for CASSYVGLGTEAFF.

V usage is TRBV6-1 and J usage is TRBJ1-1, with 9 bases matching TRBD1. CDR1 and CDR2 from the germline V gene are MNHNS and SASEGT. With 6 bases clipped from V and 5 bases from J, the junction kept 13 bases outside the gene matches. This CDR3 comprises 16 residues. DNA for the CDR3: TGTGCCAGCAGACGACAGGGGGTCTTTGGTCAGACTGAAGCTTTCTTT. Its protein product is CASRRQGVFGQTEAFF.

This clonotype showed up many times. The chain carries TRBV5-1 and TRBJ2-2; D gene unclear. From germline, CDR1 is SGHRS and CDR2 YFSETQ. V dropped 4 bases and J dropped 0 bases, with 10 bases sitting between them. This CDR3 has 15 residues. CDR3 protein: CASSPPVSNTGELFF. In DNA, the CDR3 is TGCGCCAGCAGCCCCCCGGTCTCGAACACCGGGGAGCTGTTTTTT.

This chain connects TRBV7-2 to TRBJ2-2; 13 bases align to TRBD2. The CDR3 totals 17 residues. CDR1 SGHTA and CDR2 FQGNSA come from the germline V gene. After removal of 5 bases from V and 7 bases from J, the junction contained 10 bases not matched to a gene. As DNA, the CDR3 is TGTGCCAGCAGCCGTACTAGCGGGAGGGCCGCGAACGGGGAGCTGTTTTTT. This codes for CASSRTSGRAANGELFF.

The chain employs TRBV4-3 and TRBJ2-3; D is perhaps TRBD1 (6 bases). V dropped 0 bases and J dropped 5 bases, with 15 bases sitting between them. Germline V CDR1 and CDR2: LGHNA, YSLEER. The CDR3 covers 16 residues. CDR3 nucleotides: TGCGCCAGCAGCCAAGAGACGCCAGGGGTTGGAGATACGCAGTATTTT. It translates to CASSQETPGVGDTQYF.

V and J are TRBV12-3 or TRBV12-4 and TRBJ1-1, with unresolved D. The CDR3 consists of 14 residues. V gave up 0 bases and J gave up 7 bases, with 12 bases separating them. The CDR3 is CASSLAGGTIEAFF. CDR3 nucleotides: TGTGCCAGCAGTTTAGCCGGCGGAACCATTGAAGCTTTCTTT.

This chain uses TRBV29-1 with TRBJ1-1, with 9 bases lining up with TRBD1. The V gene end was trimmed by 1 base and the J gene end by 1 base; junction bases not matched to a gene: 7. This CDR3 has 16 residues. Germline values: CDR1 SQVTM, CDR2 ANQGSEA. The CDR3: CSVEGTGGRRNTEAFF. The CDR3 nucleotides read TGCAGCGTTGAAGGAACAGGGGGCCGGAGGAACACTGAAGCTTTCTTT. The full variable domain, with the rest looked up from reference TRBV29-1 and TRBJ1-1, is SAVISQKPSRDICQRGTSLTIQCQVDSQVTMMFWYRQQPGQSLTLIATANQGSEATYESGFVIDKFPISRPNLTFSTLTVSNMSPEDSSIYLCSVEGTGGRRNTEAFFGQGTRLTVV.

This clonotype appeared once. The chain employs TRBV12-1 and TRBJ2-3; the table's D call, TRBD2, has no DNA check behind it. TRBV12-1 is an annotated pseudogene. This CDR3 has 17 residues. The CDR3 spells CASSLGLAGWDTDTQYF. The CDR3 nucleotides read TGTGCCAGCAGCTTGGGGCTCGCAGGGTGGGACACAGATACGCAGTATTTT.

This clonotype was found many times. This sequence joins TRBV11-2 and TRBJ1-2; 8 bases line up with TRBD1. Germline CDR1 SGHAT, CDR2 FQNNGV. J was trimmed by 0 bases and V by 5 bases; bases with no gene match: 8. The CDR3 totals 16 residues. The CDR3 DNA is TGTGCCAGCAGCGAACAATTGACAGGGGCTAACTATGGCTACACCTTC. It encodes CASSEQLTGANYGYTF. Full variable domain (missing parts from reference TRBV11-2 and TRBJ1-2): EAGVAQSPRYKIIEKRQSVAFWCNPISGHATLYWYQQILGQGPKLLIQFQNNGVVDDSQLPKDRFSAERLKGVDSTLKIQPAKLEDSAVYLCASSEQLTGANYGYTFGSGTRLTVV.

This clonotype was counted between two and nine times. V is TRBV3-1 and J is TRBJ1-3; a weak D match, TRBD1 (5 bases). CDR1 and CDR2 (germline): LGHDT, YNNKEL (reference sequence). The CDR3 covers 14 residues. The germline V and J ends were trimmed by 5 bases and 0 bases, with 8 bases remaining between them. CDR3 nucleotide sequence: TGTGCCAGCAGCGACAGCGACTCTGGAAACACCATATATTTT. Its protein is CASSDSDSGNTIYF.

V gene TRBV3-1 combines with J gene TRBJ2-1; 8 bases are a match to TRBD2. Germline CDR1 is LGHDT and CDR2 is YNNKEL (reference sequence). The V and J ends lost 5 bases and 4 bases, in that order; junction bases with no gene match: 10. The CDR3 length is 16 residues. CDR3: CASSGLAQRGYNEQFF. CDR3 coding DNA: TGTGCCAGCAGCGGCCTAGCGCAGCGGGGGTACAATGAGCAGTTCTTC.

The chain links TRBV5-1 to TRBJ1-2; 7 bases fit TRBD1. CDR1 and CDR2 (germline): SGHRS, YFSETQ. V shed 3 bases, J shed 0 bases, and the junction held 2 bases outside the gene matches. This CDR3 has 14 residues. The chain's CDR3 is CASSWTGTNYGYTF. The CDR3 bases are TGCGCCAGCAGCTGGACAGGAACTAACTATGGCTACACCTTC.

This clonotype occurred many times. The J gene is TRBJ2-1, the V gene TRBV12-3 or TRBV12-4; TRBD2 agrees at 7 bases. This CDR3 spans 14 amino acids. V gave up 4 bases and J gave up 3 bases; unmatched junction bases: 3. CDR3 sequence reads: CASSSLADYNEQFF. CDR3 nucleotides: TGTGCCAGCAGTTCGCTAGCGGACTACAATGAGCAGTTCTTC.

This clonotype was observed a few times. The rearrangement uses TRBV18 and TRBJ2-3, with D perhaps TRBD1 or TRBD2 (5 bases each). Per germline, CDR1 KGHSH and CDR2 LQKENI. This CDR3 has 14 amino acids. The V end was cut by 5 bases, the J end by 3 bases, with 12 bases between. The CDR3 sequence: CASSRYGGTDTQYF. The CDR3 coding sequence is TGTGCCAGCTCAAGATATGGGGGAACAGATACGCAGTATTTT. Combining the CDR3 with reference TRBV18 and TRBJ2-3 gives the whole variable domain NAGVMQNPRHLVRRRGQEARLRCSPMKGHSHVYWYRQLPEEGLKFMVYLQKENIIDESGMPKERFSAEFPKEGPSILRIQQVVRGDSAAYFCASSRYGGTDTQYFGPGTRLTVL.

This clonotype appeared a few times. This chain joins TRBV20-1 and TRBJ1-2; no firm D call. The CDR3 has 12 amino acids. The germline V gene encodes CDR1 DFQATT and CDR2 SNEGSKA (reference sequence). The V gene lost 6 bases and the J gene lost 8 bases, with 16 bases spanning the gap. The CDR3 protein is CSASPSLAGYTF. The CDR3 bases are TGCAGTGCGTCTCCATCCTTGGCGGGCTACACCTTC.

This clonotype was picked up many times. The chain carries TRBV12-3 or TRBV12-4 and TRBJ1-4, with no clear D. V was trimmed by 5 bases and J by 5 bases, leaving 12 bases between them. The CDR3 covers 14 residues. Written as DNA, the CDR3 is TGTGCCAGCAGTCTAACCGGGAAGAATGAAAAACTGTTTTTT. As protein: CASSLTGKNEKLFF.

This chain joins TRBV5-1 and TRBJ1-2; TRBD1 is a possible D gene (5 bases). Germline CDR1 and CDR2: SGHRS and YFSETQ. The V gene lost 7 bases and the J gene lost 6 bases, with 16 bases spanning the gap. The CDR3 is 13 amino acids. The CDR3 sequence: CASCQGNGDGYTF. The CDR3 nucleotides read TGCGCCAGCTGCCAGGGTAACGGCGATGGCTACACCTTC.

This clonotype was seen a handful of times. This chain joins TRBV27 and TRBJ2-7; 9 positions agree with TRBD1. The CDR3 covers 13 residues. Trimming removed 4 bases from V and 7 bases from J; junction bases left unmatched: 5. The germline V gene has CDR1 MNHEY and CDR2 SMNVEV (reference sequence). In DNA, the CDR3 is TGTGCCAGCAGTTCGACAGGGGGAAGTGAGCAGTACTTC. It yields the protein CASSSTGGSEQYF.

This sequence joins TRBV14 and TRBJ2-7; perhaps D is TRBD1 or TRBD2 (5 bases each). CDR1 is SGHDN, CDR2 FVKESK, per germline. Trimming removed 8 bases at V and 2 bases at J, with 16 bases between. CDR3 length: 14 residues. CDR3 DNA sequence: TGTGCCAGCTCCAGGTCGGGGCCAGCCTACGAGCAGTACTTC. The encoded protein is CASSRSGPAYEQYF.

The V and J genes are TRBV4-3 and TRBJ2-3, with D possibly being TRBD1 (6 bases). Trimming pared 1 base from V and 2 bases from J, leaving 13 bases between. Germline V gene sequence: CDR1 LGHNA, CDR2 YSLEER. This CDR3 is built from 16 residues. CDR3 DNA sequence: TGCGCCAGCAGCCAAGGGGGACATCGGATCACAGATACGCAGTATTTT. Translated: CASSQGGHRITDTQYF.

This clonotype was counted only a few times. The V and J genes are TRBV6-1 and TRBJ2-7; 12 bases line up with TRBD1. The length of the CDR3 is 14 residues. CDR1 and CDR2 (germline): MNHNS, SASEGT. Trimming at V came to 6 bases and at J to 6 bases, leaving 6 bases not matched to a gene. The CDR3 DNA is TGTGCCAGCAGGGCCGGGACAGGGGGCTTCGAGCAGTACTTC. Its protein product is CASRAGTGGFEQYF.

The chain links TRBV5-1 to TRBJ1-4, with 9 nucleotides matching TRBD1. V lost 4 bases, J lost 4 bases, and 8 bases stayed unmatched. CDR1 SGHRS and CDR2 YFSETQ come from the germline V gene. The CDR3 totals 16 residues. The CDR3 sequence is CASSPGTGSLNEKLFF. In DNA, the CDR3 is TGCGCCAGCAGCCCCGGGACAGGGTCCCTTAATGAAAAACTGTTTTTT.

This clonotype was observed at least ten times. The J gene is TRBJ1-6, the V gene TRBV12-3 or TRBV12-4; 9 bases are a match to TRBD1. The CDR3 sequence is 16 residues long. The V and J ends lost 6 bases and 0 bases, in that order; junction bases with no gene match: 3. The CDR3 DNA reads as TGTGCCAGCAGCGGGACAGGGAGCTCCTATAATTCACCCCTCCACTTT. Translating it yields CASSGTGSSYNSPLHF.

In this sample, this clonotype turned up a few times. CDR3 in DNA: TGCAGCGTTGAAAAACAGATGAACACCGGGGAGCTGTTTTTT. It specifies CSVEKQMNTGELFF. The chain uses TRBV29-1 and TRBJ2-2; D gene ambiguous. This CDR3 is built from 14 residues. V lost 2 bases and J lost 1, with 8 bases in between. In germline, CDR1 is SQVTM, CDR2 ANQGSEA.

The CDR3 DNA is TGCAGTGCCAGGAGGGAAACGGTCCTTGAAAACATTCAGTACTTC. Protein sequence: CSARRETVLENIQYF. The genes are TRBV20-1 and TRBJ2-4, with D perhaps matching TRBD2 (6 bases). The germline V gene encodes CDR1 DFQATT and CDR2 SNEGSKA (reference sequence). The CDR3 is 15 amino acids. Deletions cut 6 bases from V and 5 bases from J, with 20 bases between.

This clonotype was seen a handful of times. The V and J genes are TRBV20-1 and TRBJ2-3; D gene ambiguous. The germline V gene has CDR1 DFQATT and CDR2 SNEGSKA (reference sequence). This CDR3 has 13 amino acids. V was pared by 5 bases and J by 6 bases, with 15 bases between. CDR3 nucleotide sequence: TGCAGTGCTCCTCCCTTAACATCCGATACGCAGTATTTT. Its protein is CSAPPLTSDTQYF.

This clonotype was counted a few times. The chain has TRBV24-1 and TRBJ2-3; D is ambiguous. Germline loops: CDR1 KGHDR, CDR2 SFDVKD. Trimming pared 2 bases from V and 5 bases from J, leaving 16 bases between. This CDR3 has 16 amino acids. The CDR3 is CATSDSRQLRGDTQYF. CDR3 coding DNA: TGTGCCACCAGTGATTCGCGCCAGCTCCGCGGAGATACGCAGTATTTT.